This T cell receptor (beta chain) was observed in a study of shared clonotypes between healthy human individuals. Bulk PBMC genomic DNA spanned ten immunoSEQ deep plates. The data were produced by immunoSEQ multiplex PCR, yet TCRdb's version contains in-frame clones alone and is incomplete. The profile shows fewer than 700,000 clones, roughly 79% of them singletons. CDR3 length: 18 amino acids. CDR1 is LNHDA and CDR2 is SQIVND in the germline V gene (reference sequence). The junction had 15 bases not matched to a gene; V was cut back by 3 bases and J by 4 bases. This chain joins TRBV19 and TRBJ2-7, with 10 positions matching TRBD2. The sequence derives from a woman aged 35 to 49 in good health. Some clones in this sample may be carry-over from other donors' samples. The sequencing sample was made of PBMCs. The CDR3 nucleotides read TGTGCCAGTAGTATGAGAGGGCTAGCGGGAGTTAAGAGGTACGAGCAGTACTTC. It encodes CASSMRGLAGVKRYEQYF.